Listed below are T cell receptor beta chains from one sample, sequenced in a study of T cell clones after liver transplantation. Assay used: immunoSEQ multiplex PCR; TCRdb lists only in-frame clones, some missing. The sample lists approximately 55,000 clones, roughly 70% occurring once. This material consisted of CD4+ T cells from blood, taken around 54 months after liver transplant. The receptors come from a human patient who received a liver transplant. Part of the T cell pool may stem from the graft donor. Both conserved end residues are part of each CDR3. A D gene is named only where the DNA matches it firmly. A row's size may be missing; if present it is once, few, many or a size class.

v_gene	j_gene	len	d_gene	abundance	CDR3nt	CDR3aa
TRBV4-1	TRBJ1-4	13	-	-	TGCGCCAGCTCGGGTGGGACTAATGAAAAACTGTTTTTT	CASSGGTNEKLFF
TRBV2	TRBJ1-6	15	-	-	TGTGCCAGCAGTGGGGGGCGTTCCTATAATTCACCCCTCCACTTT	CASSGGRSYNSPLHF
TRBV27	TRBJ1-1	14	-	-	TGTGCCAGCAGTCTAGGGCTTACGGGGACTGAAGCTTTCTTT	CASSLGLTGTEAFF
TRBV9	TRBJ1-1	14	-	-	TGTGCCAGCAGCGCTCTTCGGGGGAACTCGGAAGCTTTCTTT	CASSALRGNSEAFF
TRBV7-9	TRBJ1-4	15	-	-	TGTGCCAGCAGCGGATGGCAGGGAAGTAATGAAAAACTGTTTTTT	CASSGWQGSNEKLFF
TRBV12-5	TRBJ2-4	16	-	-	TGTGCTAGTGGTTTGGCGCTCGAAAAGGCCAAAAACATTCAGTACTTC	CASGLALEKAKNIQYF
TRBV6-6	TRBJ1-5	15	-	-	TGTGCCAGCAGCGAGGACAATAGGGAAGGGTCACCCCAGCATTTT	CASSEDNREGSPQHF
TRBV7-2	TRBJ2-1	14	-	-	TGTGCCAGCAGCTTAGGACTAGTTAACAATGAGCAGTTCTTC	CASSLGLVNNEQFF
TRBV7-7	TRBJ2-1	13	-	-	TGTGCTAGCAGCTTGGGTCAGAACAATGAGCAGTTCTTC	CASSLGQNNEQFF
TRBV19	TRBJ1-6	15	TRBD1	-	TGTGCCAGCAACCTTAACAGGGGGAGTAATTCACCCCTCCACTTT	CASNLNRGSNSPLHF
TRBV6-4	TRBJ1-5	13	-	-	TGTGCCAGCAGTGAATCGGGGAAACAGCCCCAGCATTTT	CASSESGKQPQHF
TRBV5-1	TRBJ2-5	15	TRBD1	-	TGCGCCAGCAAGGGACAGGGGGCCCAACAAGAGACCCAGTACTTC	CASKGQGAQQETQYF
TRBV6-1	TRBJ2-6	17	-	-	TGTGCCAGCAGTGAAGGGACAGCTCTCTCTGGGGCCAACGTCCTGACTTTC	CASSEGTALSGANVLTF
TRBV5-1	TRBJ1-2	15	-	-	TGCGCCAGCAGCTCCTCAGCGGGGGTAGTAGGAGGCTACACCTTC	CASSSSAGVVGGYTF
TRBV27	TRBJ1-5	18	TRBD1	once	TGTGCCAGCAGTTCCACTTCTCCGGGACAGGGTTGGGGACAGCCCCAGCATTTT	CASSSTSPGQGWGQPQHF
TRBV19	TRBJ1-6	13	TRBD1	-	TGTGCCAGTAGAGGACAGGGGGCTTCACCCCTCCACTTT	CASRGQGASPLHF
TRBV6-1	TRBJ2-1	16	-	once	TGTGCCAGCAGTGAATCTTTCCTAGGCTCCTACAATGAGCAGTTCTTC	CASSESFLGSYNEQFF